This T cell receptor beta chain originates from a study of T cell responses to AZD1222 COVID-19 vaccine. Overall study findings and caveats: Among spike-specific TCRs, nearly half reportedly target unmutated variant regions. Among vaccine-associated CD4 TCRs, coverage spanned spike, with dominance at 160-218 and 743-854. In a largely white British group with more females than males, clonal diversity was possibly underestimated.

Sequenced by immunoSEQ multiplex PCR; TCRdb stores in-frame clones only, minus some. The data hold under 150,000 clones, with approximately 88% observed a single time. For this clone: The target antigen is unknown.

The specimen was peripheral blood, collected on day 0 of AZD1222 vaccination. This receptor was taken from an adult in good health.

The CDR3 DNA reads TGTGCCAGCAGCCCCCGAGTGGGTAACTATGGCTACACCTTC. Translating gives CASSPRVGNYGYTF. J is TRBJ1-2 and V is TRBV3-1 (or the pseudogene TRBV3-2); no reliable D call. CDR3 length equals 14 residues. CDR1 is LGHDT and CDR2 is YNNKEL in the germline V gene (reference sequence). V was shortened by 4 bases and J by 1 base, with 10 bases between the two germline ends.